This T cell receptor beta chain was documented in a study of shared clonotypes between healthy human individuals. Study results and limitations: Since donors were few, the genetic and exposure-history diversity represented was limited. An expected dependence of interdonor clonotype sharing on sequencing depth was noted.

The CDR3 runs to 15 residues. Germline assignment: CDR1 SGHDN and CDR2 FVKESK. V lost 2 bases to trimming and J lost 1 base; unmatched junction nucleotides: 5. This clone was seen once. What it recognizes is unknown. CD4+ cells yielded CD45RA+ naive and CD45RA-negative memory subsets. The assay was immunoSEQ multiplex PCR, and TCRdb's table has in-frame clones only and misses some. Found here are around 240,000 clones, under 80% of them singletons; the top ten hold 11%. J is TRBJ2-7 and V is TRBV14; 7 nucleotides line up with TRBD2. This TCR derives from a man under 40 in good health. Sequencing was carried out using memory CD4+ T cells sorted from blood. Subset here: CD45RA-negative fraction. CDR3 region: CASSQSLADSYEQYF. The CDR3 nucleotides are TGTGCCAGCAGCCAAAGTCTAGCGGATTCCTACGAGCAGTACTTC.